What follows is one T cell receptor beta chain and its context. Antigen unknown. Researchers prepared the TCRbeta library using unique molecular identifiers, the study reports. TCRdb used MiXCR to reprocess the PCR reads, holding one entry per CDR3 protein. The repertoire consists of about 78,000 distinct CDR3 sequences, with roughly an eighth occurring once and the leading ten covering about 25%. The sample is drawn from a study of T-cell reconstitution after alpha-beta-depleted transplantation in children. General observations from the study: Expanded graft clones numbering several hundred reportedly gave rise to alpha-beta T cells about two months after transplant. Newly produced T cells mostly accounted for T-cell counts and diversity one year post-transplant.

The sequenced sample was PBMCs, mostly from graft donor cells, obtained 180 days after TCRalphabeta/CD19-depleted stem cell transplant. This clonotype was sampled from a male patient between 2 and 10 years old who had a stem cell transplant for acute lymphoblastic leukemia, so the T cells may come from the graft donor.

The CDR3 region is CASTPDRGLTEAFF. In nucleotides, the CDR3 is TGTGCCAGTACCCCGGACAGGGGGCTCACTGAAGCTTTCTTT. This sequence joins TRBV19 and TRBJ1-1; 11 nucleotides match TRBD1. The germline V gene has CDR1 LNHDA and CDR2 SQIVND (reference sequence). The ends lost 7 bases at V and 4 bases at J; junction bases unmatched: 5. The CDR3 contains 14 residues.